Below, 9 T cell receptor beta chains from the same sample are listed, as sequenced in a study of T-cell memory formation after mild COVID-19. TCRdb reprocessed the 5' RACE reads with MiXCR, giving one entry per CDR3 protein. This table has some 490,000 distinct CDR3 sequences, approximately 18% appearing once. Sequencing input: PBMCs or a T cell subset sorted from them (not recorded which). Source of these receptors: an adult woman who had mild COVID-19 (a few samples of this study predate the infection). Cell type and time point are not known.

CDR3 nucleotides: TGTGCCAGCAGTTCCCAGGTTATAGCGGGAAGCTACGAGCAGTACTTC. This translates into CASSSQVIAGSYEQYF. This rearrangement joins TRBV6-2 or TRBV6-3 to TRBJ2-7; 8 nucleotides agree with TRBD2. CDR1 is MNHEY and CDR2 is SVGEGT in the germline V gene. Trimming at V came to 4 bases and at J to 3 bases, leaving 11 bases not matched to a gene. The CDR3 runs to 16 residues.

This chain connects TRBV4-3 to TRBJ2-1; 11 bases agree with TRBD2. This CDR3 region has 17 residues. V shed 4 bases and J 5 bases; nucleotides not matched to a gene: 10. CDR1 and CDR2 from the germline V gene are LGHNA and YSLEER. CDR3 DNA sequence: TGCGCCAGCAGCCGAAGACAGGGACTAGCGGTTAACAATGAGCAGTTCTTC. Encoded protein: CASSRRQGLAVNNEQFF.

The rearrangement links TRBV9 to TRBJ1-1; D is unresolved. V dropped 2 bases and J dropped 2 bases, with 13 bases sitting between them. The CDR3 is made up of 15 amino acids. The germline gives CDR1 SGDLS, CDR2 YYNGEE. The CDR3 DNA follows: TGTGCCAGCAGCGTCGGGAGGGTGGGAAACACTGAAGCTTTCTTT. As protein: CASSVGRVGNTEAFF.

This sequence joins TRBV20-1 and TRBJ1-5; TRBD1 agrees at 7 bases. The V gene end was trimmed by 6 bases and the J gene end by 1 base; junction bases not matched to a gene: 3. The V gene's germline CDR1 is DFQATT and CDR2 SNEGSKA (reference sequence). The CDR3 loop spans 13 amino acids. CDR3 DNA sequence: TGCAGTGCACTACAGGGGAGCAATCAGCCCCAGCATTTT. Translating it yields CSALQGSNQPQHF.

CDR3 region: CASSQLGSGANVLTF. In DNA form, the CDR3 reads TGCGCCAGCAGCCAGCTAGGATCTGGGGCCAACGTCCTGACTTTC. The chain uses TRBV4-3 and TRBJ2-6; no reliable D call. V was shortened by 3 bases and J by 1 base, with 7 bases between the two germline ends. This CDR3 region has 15 residues. Per germline, CDR1 LGHNA and CDR2 YSLEER.

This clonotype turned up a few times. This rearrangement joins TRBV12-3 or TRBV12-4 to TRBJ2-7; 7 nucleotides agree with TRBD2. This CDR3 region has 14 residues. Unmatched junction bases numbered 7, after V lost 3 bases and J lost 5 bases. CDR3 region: CASSFGGRGNEQYF. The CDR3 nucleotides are TGTGCCAGCAGTTTTGGCGGGAGAGGGAACGAGCAGTACTTC.

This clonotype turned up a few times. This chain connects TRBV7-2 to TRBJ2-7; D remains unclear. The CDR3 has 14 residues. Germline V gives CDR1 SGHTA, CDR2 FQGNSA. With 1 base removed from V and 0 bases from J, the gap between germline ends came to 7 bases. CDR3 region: CASSLEANSYEQYF. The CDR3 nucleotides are TGTGCCAGCAGCTTAGAGGCCAACTCCTACGAGCAGTACTTC.

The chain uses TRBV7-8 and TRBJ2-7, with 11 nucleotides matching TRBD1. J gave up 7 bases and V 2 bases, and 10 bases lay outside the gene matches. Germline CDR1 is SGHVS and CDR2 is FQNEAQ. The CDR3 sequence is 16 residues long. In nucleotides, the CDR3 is TGTGCCAGCAGCTTATCAGGCAGGACAGGGGGCTGGGAGCAGTACTTC. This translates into CASSLSGRTGGWEQYF.

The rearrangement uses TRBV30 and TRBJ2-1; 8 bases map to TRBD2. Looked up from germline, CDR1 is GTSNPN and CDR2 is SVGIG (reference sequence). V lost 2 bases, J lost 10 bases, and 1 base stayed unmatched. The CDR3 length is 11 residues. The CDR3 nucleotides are TGTGCCTGGAGTAGCGGGAGCGAGCAGTTCTTC. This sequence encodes CAWSSGSEQFF.